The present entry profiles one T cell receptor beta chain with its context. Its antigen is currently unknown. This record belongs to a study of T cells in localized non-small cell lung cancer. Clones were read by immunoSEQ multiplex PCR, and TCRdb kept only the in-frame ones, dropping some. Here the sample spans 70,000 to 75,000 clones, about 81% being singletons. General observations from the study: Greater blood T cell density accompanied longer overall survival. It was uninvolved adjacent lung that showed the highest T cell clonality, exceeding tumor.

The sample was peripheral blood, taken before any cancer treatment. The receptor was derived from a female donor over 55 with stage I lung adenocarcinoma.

CDR3 in amino acids: CASSPLAGVENEQFF. The CDR3 DNA reads as TGTGCCAGCAGTCCTCTAGCGGGAGTTGAAAATGAGCAGTTCTTC. This chain joins TRBV2 and TRBJ2-1, with 10 positions matching TRBD2. Germline CDR1 is SNHLY and CDR2 is FYNNEI. This CDR3 comprises 15 residues. The V segment lost 5 bases and the J segment 7 bases; nucleotides outside the gene matches: 8.